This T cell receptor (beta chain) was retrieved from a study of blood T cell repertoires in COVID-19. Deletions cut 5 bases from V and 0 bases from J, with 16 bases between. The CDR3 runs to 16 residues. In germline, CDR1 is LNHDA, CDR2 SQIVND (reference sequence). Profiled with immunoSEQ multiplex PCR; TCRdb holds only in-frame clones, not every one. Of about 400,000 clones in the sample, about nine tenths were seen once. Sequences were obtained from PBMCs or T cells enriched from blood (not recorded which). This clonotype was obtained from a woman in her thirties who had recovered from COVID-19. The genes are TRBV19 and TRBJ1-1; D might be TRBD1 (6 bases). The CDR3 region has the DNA TGTGCCAGTAGTGTCCGGGACAACCTAATGAACACTGAAGCTTTCTTT. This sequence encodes CASSVRDNLMNTEAFF.